This record looks at one T cell receptor (beta chain) sequence and its context. The data belong to a study of blood T cell repertoires in COVID-19. Enrollees, 18 to 89 years old, lived in about two dozen US areas. Participants reported their clinical history, and cohort assignment relied on those reports. The data were produced by immunoSEQ multiplex PCR, yet TCRdb's version contains in-frame clones alone and is incomplete. The data contain around 450,000 clones, around 90% of them seen just once; the ten biggest clones take up 0.7%. The CDR3 has 15 residues. Looked up from germline, CDR1 is MGHRA and CDR2 is YSYEKL. V shed 4 bases and J shed 5 bases, with 17 bases lying between them.

This clonotype was sampled from a woman under 30 who had recovered from COVID-19. The rearrangement uses TRBV4-1 and TRBJ2-5; tentatively, D is TRBD1 (8 bases). What was sequenced was PBMCs or T cells enriched from blood (not recorded which). CDR3 nucleotides: TGCGCCAGCAGCCTCCGAGACAGGGGAGGGGAGACCCAGTACTTC. This codes for CASSLRDRGGETQYF.